What follows are 28 T cell receptor beta chains derived from one specimen sequenced in a study of blood T cell repertoires in COVID-19. Measured with immunoSEQ multiplex PCR; TCRdb has only the in-frame clones, and not every one. In the table there are nearly 400,000 clones, roughly 89% of which are singletons. Specimen: PBMCs or T cells enriched from blood (not recorded which). The receptors come from a woman aged 25 to 39 who had recovered from COVID-19.

The chain employs TRBV2 and TRBJ2-2; 9 nucleotides align to TRBD2. The CDR3 totals 14 residues. Germline lookup yields CDR1 SNHLY and CDR2 FYNNEI. Trimming removed 4 bases from V and 6 bases from J; junction bases left unmatched: 3. In nucleotides, the CDR3 is TGTGCCAGCAGTGCTGCGGGGGGGCCCGGGGAGCTGTTTTTT. Protein product: CASSAAGGPGELFF.

The genes are TRBV4-2 and TRBJ1-2, with a tentative D call TRBD1 (6 bases). V gave up 0 bases and J gave up 4 bases, with 21 bases separating them. The CDR3 runs 18 residues. The germline gives CDR1 LGHNA, CDR2 YNFKEQ. In DNA, the CDR3 is TGTGCCAGCAGCCAAGATTTTAAGCCGGGACAACATGGCTATGGCTACACCTTC. As protein: CASSQDFKPGQHGYGYTF.

The chain links TRBV29-1 to TRBJ2-7; the match to TRBD2 covers 7 bases. CDR1 is SQVTM, CDR2 ANQGSEA, per germline. CDR3 length equals 13 residues. The V segment lost 5 bases and the J segment 0 bases; nucleotides outside the gene matches: 4. The CDR3 DNA reads as TGCAGCGTTACTAGCGCCAACTCCTACGAGCAGTACTTC. Translation: CSVTSANSYEQYF.

The V gene is TRBV3-1 (or the pseudogene TRBV3-2), the J gene TRBJ1-5; D gene unclear. CDR3 length: 14 residues. Germline-derived CDR1 and CDR2 are LGHDT and YNNKEL (reference sequence). With 2 bases removed from V and 0 bases from J, the gap between germline ends came to 5 bases. Here the CDR3 reads CASSQPYSNQPQHF. The CDR3 nucleotides are TGTGCCAGCAGCCAACCCTATAGCAATCAGCCCCAGCATTTT.

This clone appeared a single time. This sequence joins TRBV7-9 and TRBJ1-2; no definite D call. Trimming took 1 base from V and 7 from J, leaving 7 bases between them. This CDR3 is 12 amino acids long. Germline V CDR1 and CDR2: SEHNR, FQNEAQ (reference sequence). This CDR3 is CASSLVMFGYTF. The CDR3 region has the DNA TGTGCCAGCAGCTTAGTTATGTTTGGCTACACCTTC. The full variable domain, with the rest looked up from reference TRBV7-9 and TRBJ1-2, is DTGVSQNPRHKITKRGQNVTFRCDPISEHNRLYWYRQTLGQGPEFLTYFQNEAQLEKSRLLSDRFSAERPKGSFSTLEIQRTEQGDSAMYLCASSLVMFGYTFGSGTRLTVV.

J is TRBJ2-7 and V is TRBV7-8; D is undetermined. This CDR3 spans 14 amino acids. CDR1 and CDR2 from the germline V gene are SGHVS and FQNEAQ. Trimming removed 6 bases from V and 5 bases from J, with 17 bases in between. The CDR3 is CASSKYRAIDEQYF. The CDR3 region has the DNA TGTGCCAGCAGTAAATACCGAGCAATTGACGAGCAGTACTTC.

This clone has only one observation. V and J are TRBV19 and TRBJ2-7; D is unclear. The V gene lost 7 bases and the J gene lost 2 bases, with 12 bases spanning the gap. The CDR3 covers 13 residues. Germline V gives CDR1 LNHDA, CDR2 SQIVND (reference sequence). CDR3 protein: CASNDGRAYEQYF. The DNA of the CDR3 is TGTGCCAGTAACGATGGGCGTGCCTACGAGCAGTACTTC.

CDR3 bases: TGTGCCAGTAGTATCCTACAGGGTGGGAACACTGAAGCTTTCTTT. Amino acid sequence: CASSILQGGNTEAFF. J is TRBJ1-1 and V is TRBV19, with D perhaps matching TRBD1 (6 bases). CDR1 is LNHDA, CDR2 SQIVND, per germline (reference sequence). The germline V and J ends were trimmed by 3 bases and 1 base, with 12 bases remaining between them. The CDR3 length is 15 residues.

The V call is TRBV6-6, the J call TRBJ1-1; D perhaps matches TRBD1 (6 bases). The germline gives CDR1 MNHNY, CDR2 SVGAGI (reference sequence). The CDR3 consists of 15 residues. Between the trimmed V and J ends, which lost 5 bases and 6 bases, there was a span of 19 bases. Here the CDR3 DNA reads TGTGCCAGCAGTGGAGAACATAGGGGGTCCGCTGAAGCTTTCTTT. It specifies CASSGEHRGSAEAFF.

CDR3 in DNA: TGTGCCAGCAGTCCCCTAACTAGGGCCTCCTACGAGCAGTACTTC. This gives the protein CASSPLTRASYEQYF. This chain links TRBV6-6 with TRBJ2-7, with a weak D call TRBD2 (5 bases). The ends were cut back, 5 bases at V and 0 bases at J, with 14 bases in the middle. Looked up from germline, CDR1 is MNHNY and CDR2 is SVGAGI (reference sequence). This CDR3 spans 15 amino acids.

The genes are TRBV5-6 and TRBJ1-5; weak D call: TRBD1 (5 bases). This CDR3 has 13 amino acids. Trimming shortened V by 4 bases and J by 4 bases, and 9 bases separated the two germline ends. CDR1 is SGHDT and CDR2 is YYEEEE in the germline V gene. The CDR3 loop reads CASSRGSNQPQHF. CDR3 nucleotide sequence: TGTGCCAGCAGCAGGGGTTCTAATCAGCCCCAGCATTTT. Based on the CDR3 plus reference TRBV5-6 and TRBJ1-5, the full variable domain is DAGVTQSPTHLIKTRGQQVTLRCSPKSGHDTVSWYQQALGQGPQFIFQYYEEEERQRGNFPDRFSGHQFPNYSSELNVNALLLGDSALYLCASSRGSNQPQHFGDGTRLSIL.

J is TRBJ1-4 and V is TRBV7-9; no reliable D call. The CDR3 is 16 amino acids. V lost 2 bases and J 1 base, leaving 11 bases between the germline ends. Germline lookup yields CDR1 SEHNR and CDR2 FQNEAQ (reference sequence). CDR3 in amino acids: CASSLSPAETNEKLFF. DNA for the CDR3: TGTGCCAGCAGCTTATCTCCGGCGGAAACTAATGAAAAACTGTTTTTT.

This rearrangement joins TRBV9 to TRBJ1-5; 10 bases match TRBD1. Trimming took 5 bases from V and 0 from J; bases not matched to a gene: 2. Germline V lookup: CDR1 SGDLS, CDR2 YYNGEE. The CDR3 sequence is 15 residues long. The CDR3 DNA sequence: TGTGCCAGCAGTCGGGACAGGGGTAGCAATCAGCCCCAGCATTTT. Translation gives CASSRDRGSNQPQHF.

The V call is TRBV5-5, the J call TRBJ2-7, with 11 bases matching TRBD2. The germline V gene has CDR1 SGHKS and CDR2 YYEKEE (reference sequence). This CDR3 is built from 15 residues. V dropped 4 bases and J dropped 12; count of bases not matched to a gene: 15. The CDR3 protein is CASSTSGTSGSHWYF. The DNA of the CDR3 is TGTGCCAGCAGCACATCCGGGACTAGCGGTTCTCATTGGTACTTC.

The V gene is TRBV5-1, the J gene TRBJ2-7, with a tentative D call TRBD1 (6 bases). The CDR3 runs to 14 residues. V was trimmed by 4 bases and J by 6 bases, leaving 17 bases between them. In germline, CDR1 is SGHRS, CDR2 YFSETQ. This CDR3 is CASSPASVTGEQYF. For the CDR3, the DNA is TGCGCCAGCAGCCCGGCTTCAGTGACAGGCGAGCAGTACTTC. The full variable domain, its missing parts supplied by reference TRBV5-1 and TRBJ2-7, is KAGVTQTPRYLIKTRGQQVTLSCSPISGHRSVSWYQQTPGQGLQFLFEYFSETQRNKGNFPGRFSGRQFSNSRSEMNVSTLELGDSALYLCASSPASVTGEQYFGPGTRLTVT.

The chain couples TRBV18 to TRBJ1-2; D may be TRBD1 (6 bases). The CDR3 totals 13 residues. V was clipped by 3 bases and J by 8 bases, with 13 bases between them. CDR1 and CDR2 (germline): KGHSH, LQKENI. The CDR3 nucleotides read TGTGCCAGCTCACCTTGGCAGGGGAACGGCTACACCTTC. As protein: CASSPWQGNGYTF.

This chain joins TRBV6-5 and TRBJ2-7; 10 bases are shared with TRBD2. J lost 3 bases, V lost 5 bases, and 4 bases had no gene match. The CDR3 runs 14 residues. Germline V gene data show CDR1 as MNHEY and CDR2 as SVGAGI. The CDR3 region is CASSPSGRNYEQYF. DNA for the CDR3: TGTGCCAGCAGTCCTAGCGGGAGAAACTACGAGCAGTACTTC.

This clone was seen a few times. The gene calls are TRBV13 and TRBJ1-3; D gene unclear. Germline CDR1 PRHDT, CDR2 FYEKMQ (reference sequence). The CDR3 spans 12 residues. With 5 bases removed from V and 2 bases from J, the gap between germline ends came to 4 bases. CDR3 protein: CASSLTGNTIYF. The CDR3 DNA is TGTGCCAGCAGCCTAACTGGAAACACCATATATTTT. The whole variable domain, filled in from reference TRBV13 and TRBJ1-3, reads AAGVIQSPRHLIKEKRETATLKCYPIPRHDTVYWYQQGPGQDPQFLISFYEKMQSDKGSIPDRFSAQQFSDYHSELNMSSLELGDSALYFCASSLTGNTIYFGEGSWLTVV.

J is TRBJ1-1 and V is TRBV9; no definite D call. CDR3 length: 13 residues. Trimming took off 5 bases at V and 3 bases at J, with 11 bases between the two ends. The V gene's germline CDR1 is SGDLS and CDR2 YYNGEE. The CDR3 is CASRTYSDTEAFF. DNA of the CDR3: TGTGCCAGCAGGACGTACAGTGACACTGAAGCTTTCTTT.

This chain connects TRBV9 to TRBJ2-7; perhaps TRBD1 as D (5 bases). CDR3 length: 14 amino acids. The germline V and J ends were trimmed by 0 bases and 5 bases, with 12 bases remaining between them. The germline gives CDR1 SGDLS, CDR2 YYNGEE. This chain's CDR3 is CASSVGAGPNEQYF. CDR3 bases: TGTGCCAGCAGCGTAGGGGCAGGGCCTAACGAGCAGTACTTC.

This chain uses TRBV2 with TRBJ1-4; perhaps TRBD1 as D (6 bases). Trimming removed 8 bases at V and 8 bases at J, with 15 bases between. CDR3 size: 13 residues. CDR1 and CDR2 from the germline V gene are SNHLY and FYNNEI. CDR3 nucleotides: TGTGCCAGCCGGGGGGCAGATTCGGAAAAACTGTTTTTT. As protein: CASRGADSEKLFF.

This chain connects TRBV28 to TRBJ2-5, with 10 bases lining up with TRBD1. V was clipped by 5 bases and J by 2 bases; unmatched bases: 2. Germline V gene lookup returns CDR1 MDHEN and CDR2 SYDVKM. The CDR3 contains 14 residues. The CDR3 sequence is CASSRTGGQETQYF. The DNA for the CDR3 is TGTGCCAGCAGTCGGACAGGGGGGCAAGAGACCCAGTACTTC.

This clone came up once. The chain couples TRBV7-3 to TRBJ2-1; 7 positions agree with TRBD1. The ends lost 5 bases at V and 2 bases at J; junction bases unmatched: 21. Looked up from germline, CDR1 is SGHTA and CDR2 is FQGTGA. CDR3 size: 20 residues. In nucleotides, the CDR3 is TGTGCCAGCAGCCCGCAAATTAACGACCCGACAGGGATTACCTACAATGAGCAGTTCTTC. It yields the protein CASSPQINDPTGITYNEQFF.

The chain couples TRBV27 to TRBJ2-7, with 8 bases lining up with TRBD2. J gave up 3 bases and V 8 bases, and 9 bases lay outside the gene matches. The germline V gene encodes CDR1 MNHEY and CDR2 SMNVEV (reference sequence). This CDR3 spans 14 amino acids. CDR3 residues: CASGTSGRYYEQYF. The CDR3, as DNA: TGTGCCAGCGGAACTAGCGGCCGATACTACGAGCAGTACTTC.

This chain joins TRBV5-1 and TRBJ1-6; 10 nucleotides line up with TRBD1. Unmatched junction bases numbered 7, after V lost 3 bases and J lost 7 bases. This CDR3 contains 16 residues. Germline CDR1 is SGHRS and CDR2 is YFSETQ. This CDR3 reads CASSWAGTGVNSPLHF. In DNA, the CDR3 is TGCGCCAGCAGCTGGGCGGGGACAGGGGTGAATTCACCCCTCCACTTT.

This clone has at least ten counts. In DNA, the CDR3 is TGTGCCAGCAGTGCGGGACTGCGGGAAAACACCATATATTTT. This translates into CASSAGLRENTIYF. The V gene is TRBV6-6, the J gene TRBJ1-3; possibly TRBD1 for D (5 bases). Germline V gene sequence: CDR1 MNHNY, CDR2 SVGAGI (reference sequence). The germline V and J ends were trimmed by 5 bases and 6 bases, with 14 bases remaining between them. This CDR3 contains 14 residues.

This chain links TRBV27 with TRBJ2-1, with 7 bases aligning to TRBD2. The CDR3 has 16 residues. In germline, CDR1 is MNHEY, CDR2 SMNVEV (reference sequence). V trimming: 3 bases; J trimming: 0 bases; junction bases outside the gene matches: 5. CDR3: CASSFRAGDSYNEQFF. Here the CDR3 DNA reads TGTGCCAGCAGTTTTAGGGCGGGGGACTCCTACAATGAGCAGTTCTTC.

This clone has just one count. The chain couples TRBV4-1 to TRBJ2-1, with D uncertain. The germline V gene encodes CDR1 MGHRA and CDR2 YSYEKL. The germline V and J ends were trimmed by 4 bases and 4 bases, with 17 bases remaining between them. The CDR3 extends over 16 amino acids. The CDR3 coding sequence is TGCGCCAGCAGCCCACAATTGGCAGAACGATACAATGAGCAGTTCTTC. This encodes CASSPQLAERYNEQFF.